This TCR beta chain was documented in a study of Graves' ophthalmopathy and Graves' hyperthyroidism. Study in general: The authors collected peripheral blood at initial diagnosis, before any treatment. Study-level findings and limits: Among thyroid clonotypes expanded above 0.001 frequency, most also appeared in blood.

The sample holds many counts of this clonotype. Its antigen remains unknown. Scientists amplified the TCR beta CDR3 regions from RNA transcripts. RT-PCR in the first round used HTBI primers; a second-round multiplex PCR followed. TCRdb itself ran the multiplex PCR reads through MiXCR, one entry per CDR3 protein. The repertoire consists of fewer than 350,000 distinct CDR3 sequences, with roughly 15% occurring once and the leading ten covering around 12%. The CDR3 has 13 amino acids. The V and J ends lost 8 bases and 11 bases, in that order; junction bases with no gene match: 5. Germline CDR1 MNHEY, CDR2 SVGAGI.

Material for sequencing was peripheral blood. The chain couples TRBV6-5 to TRBJ2-2, with 13 bases aligning to TRBD2. This clonotype originated in an adult man with Graves' ophthalmopathy. The CDR3 here is CASSRTSGRELFF. The CDR3 bases are TGTGCCAGCTCGAGGACTAGCGGGAGAGAGCTGTTTTTT.